This T cell receptor beta chain originates from a study of T cell responses to AZD1222 COVID-19 vaccine. Background on the study: Pooling of second doses given at about 4 or about 12 weeks was done.

Method: immunoSEQ multiplex PCR; TCRdb's copy keeps in-frame clones and lacks some. The repertoire consists of some 170,000 clones, with around nine tenths occurring once and the leading ten covering 1.5% to 2%. Study findings and constraints: Donor demographics were predominantly white British with a female majority; clonal diversity may be underestimated. Only 5 or 6 individuals given AZD1222 were seropositive at baseline.

Concerning this clone itself: The antigen is not known.

J was trimmed by 5 bases and V by 8 bases; bases with no gene match: 9. The germline CDR1 and CDR2 sequences are WSHSY and SAAADI. This CDR3 is 14 amino acids long. The chain combines TRBV10-2 with TRBJ2-3, with 8 bases fitting TRBD1. This clonotype was sampled from an adult in good health. The sequencing here drew on peripheral blood, taken on day 0 of AZD1222 vaccination. DNA of the CDR3: TGCGCCAGCGGGGGACAGGTCATCGGAGATACGCAGTATTTT. Its protein product is CASGGQVIGDTQYF.